A selection of T cell receptor beta chains follows, all from one sample in a study of blood T cells in healthy people across ages. From the 5' RACE reads, TCRdb called clonotypes with MiXCR, one entry per CDR3 protein. The profile shows 800,000 to 950,000 distinct CDR3 sequences, roughly 48% of them singletons. The specimen sequenced was blood. The source is a man between 25 and 39 years old in good health. CDR3s leave out the opening cysteine and the closing phenylalanine or tryptophan. Each record gives: clone size, V gene, J gene, CDR3 protein. Size tells how often a clone was seen (once, few, many) or the class of an expanded clone, and some rows leave it out.

abundance: few; v_gene: TRBV12-3/TRBV12-4; j_gene: TRBJ1-4; CDR3aa: ASSFTGQNEKLF
abundance: -; v_gene: TRBV10-3; j_gene: TRBJ2-3; CDR3aa: VISRDLFGQLSTDTQY
abundance: -; v_gene: TRBV2; j_gene: TRBJ2-7; CDR3aa: ASSEDREQY
abundance: -; v_gene: TRBV29-1; j_gene: TRBJ1-1; CDR3aa: SVEVIDRTPYEAF
abundance: -; v_gene: TRBV7-8; j_gene: TRBJ2-1; CDR3aa: ASSLSPSWGQTNEQF
abundance: few; v_gene: TRBV5-5; j_gene: TRBJ1-5; CDR3aa: ASSRGEGNSNQPQH
abundance: -; v_gene: TRBV7-9; j_gene: TRBJ1-1; CDR3aa: ASRSGSVVEAF
abundance: -; v_gene: TRBV7-8; j_gene: TRBJ2-5; CDR3aa: ASSQYPSLAGGQY
abundance: -; v_gene: TRBV3-1; j_gene: TRBJ1-6; CDR3aa: AAHGEGRQGSYNSPLH
abundance: -; v_gene: TRBV28; j_gene: TRBJ2-5; CDR3aa: ASNPGQGFETQY
abundance: -; v_gene: TRBV20-1; j_gene: TRBJ2-1; CDR3aa: SARPVHEQF
abundance: -; v_gene: TRBV15; j_gene: TRBJ1-2; CDR3aa: ATGSDREHGYT
abundance: -; v_gene: TRBV20-1; j_gene: TRBJ1-2; CDR3aa: SASQGNGYT
abundance: -; v_gene: TRBV7-9; j_gene: TRBJ2-3; CDR3aa: ASSPIPGQGARDTQY
abundance: once; v_gene: TRBV6-5; j_gene: -; CDR3aa: ATQNRVAETQY
abundance: -; v_gene: TRBV12-3/TRBV12-4; j_gene: TRBJ2-7; CDR3aa: ASSPPSGVREQY
abundance: -; v_gene: TRBV27; j_gene: TRBJ2-1; CDR3aa: ASGGGTLGPGEQF
abundance: many; v_gene: TRBV29-1; j_gene: TRBJ2-5; CDR3aa: SASRLSLRETQY
abundance: -; v_gene: TRBV4-1; j_gene: TRBJ2-3; CDR3aa: ASSQERQGIGTQY
abundance: -; v_gene: TRBV6-1; j_gene: TRBJ2-1; CDR3aa: ASSASLAGEAYNEQF
abundance: few; v_gene: TRBV7-2; j_gene: TRBJ2-1; CDR3aa: ASGEGPNNEQF
abundance: -; v_gene: TRBV4-3; j_gene: TRBJ1-2; CDR3aa: ASSRDPGGVGYT
abundance: -; v_gene: TRBV6-5; j_gene: TRBJ2-7; CDR3aa: ASSPGRHEQY
abundance: few; v_gene: TRBV4-1; j_gene: TRBJ2-3; CDR3aa: ASSQAQDLSTDTQY
abundance: many; v_gene: TRBV5-1; j_gene: TRBJ2-6; CDR3aa: ASSLLASSDSYGANVLT
abundance: once; v_gene: TRBV30; j_gene: TRBJ1-1; CDR3aa: AWSAGWSTEAF
abundance: -; v_gene: TRBV10-3; j_gene: TRBJ1-2; CDR3aa: AISATGAGSGYT
abundance: -; v_gene: TRBV4-2; j_gene: TRBJ1-2; CDR3aa: ASSPSTGSYT
abundance: -; v_gene: TRBV7-2; j_gene: TRBJ1-6; CDR3aa: ASSLGWNSPLH
abundance: few; v_gene: TRBV29-1; j_gene: TRBJ2-7; CDR3aa: SAQSSEYEQY
abundance: -; v_gene: TRBV27; j_gene: TRBJ1-2; CDR3aa: ASSPKGDYGYT
abundance: -; v_gene: TRBV4-1; j_gene: TRBJ2-2; CDR3aa: ASSHQTGAGELF
abundance: -; v_gene: TRBV4-3; j_gene: TRBJ2-7; CDR3aa: ASSQNNGYEQY